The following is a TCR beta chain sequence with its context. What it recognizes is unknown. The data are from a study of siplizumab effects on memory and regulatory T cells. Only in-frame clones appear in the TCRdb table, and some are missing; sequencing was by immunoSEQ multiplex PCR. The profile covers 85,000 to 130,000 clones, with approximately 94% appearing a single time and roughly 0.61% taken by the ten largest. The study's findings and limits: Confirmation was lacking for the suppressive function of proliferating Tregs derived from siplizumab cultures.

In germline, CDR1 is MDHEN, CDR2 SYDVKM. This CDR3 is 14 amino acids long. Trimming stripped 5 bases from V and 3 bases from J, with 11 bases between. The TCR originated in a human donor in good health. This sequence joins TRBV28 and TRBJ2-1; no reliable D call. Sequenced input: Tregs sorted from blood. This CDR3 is CASSTFPNYNEQFF. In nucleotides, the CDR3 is TGTGCCAGCAGTACCTTCCCTAACTACAATGAGCAGTTCTTC.